Presented here are 8 T cell receptor beta chains from one specimen sequenced in a study of blood T cell repertoires in COVID-19. Assay: immunoSEQ multiplex PCR; the TCRdb copy retains only in-frame clones and omits some. The table records about 310,000 clones, around nine tenths of them present only once. Sequenced sample: PBMCs or T cells enriched from blood (not recorded which). All receptors come from a woman younger than 45 who had recovered from COVID-19.

The chain uses TRBV28 and TRBJ2-7; TRBD2 might be the D (6 bases). The CDR3 sequence is 13 residues long. V lost 10 bases, J lost 0 bases, and 13 bases lay in between. Germline V gene data show CDR1 as MDHEN and CDR2 as SYDVKM. CDR3 coding DNA: TGTGCCACCGAGGACTACCGCTCCTACGAGCAGTACTTC. Protein: CATEDYRSYEQYF.

The rearrangement links TRBV4-1 to TRBJ2-1, with D possibly matching TRBD2 (5 bases). Germline lookup yields CDR1 MGHRA and CDR2 YSYEKL. V lost 0 bases, J lost 8 bases, and 14 bases lay in between. The CDR3 is made up of 15 amino acids. The DNA for the CDR3 is TGCGCCAGCAGCCAAGACTTCCCTCCTAGCTATGAGCAGTTCTTC. Protein sequence: CASSQDFPPSYEQFF.

The J gene is TRBJ2-5, the V gene TRBV6-5; 13 nucleotides agree with TRBD2. Losses at the gene ends were 2 bases for V and 0 bases for J; bases not matched to a gene: 0. CDR1 and CDR2 (germline): MNHEY, SVGAGI. This CDR3 has 16 residues. The DNA for the CDR3 is TGTGCCAGCAGTTACGGGACTAGCGGGAACCAAGAGACCCAGTACTTC. Translated, it gives CASSYGTSGNQETQYF.

The J gene is TRBJ1-3, the V gene TRBV5-4, with D uncertain. The CDR3 extends over 13 amino acids. Trimming shortened V by 2 bases and J by 4 bases, and 7 bases separated the two germline ends. Germline V gene sequence: CDR1 SGHNT, CDR2 YYREEE (reference sequence). CDR3 protein: CASSFPQGNTIYF. The CDR3 DNA reads as TGTGCCAGCAGCTTCCCACAGGGAAACACCATATATTTT.

V and J are TRBV5-3 and TRBJ2-3; D possibly corresponds to TRBD1 (6 bases). TRBV5-3 is labeled an ORF, and its function is uncertain. CDR3 size: 17 residues. V gave up 0 bases and J gave up 0 bases, with 14 bases separating them. The CDR3 sequence: CARSLVSGGSSTDTQYF. The CDR3 DNA sequence: TGTGCCAGAAGCTTGGTCTCTGGGGGCTCCAGCACAGATACGCAGTATTTT.

The rearrangement joins TRBV7-9 to TRBJ2-5; D might be TRBD1 (5 bases). Germline CDR1 SEHNR, CDR2 FQNEAQ (reference sequence). V was trimmed by 2 bases and J by 7 bases, leaving 11 bases between them. The CDR3 is made up of 13 amino acids. This CDR3 is CASSLRGAATQYF. CDR3 DNA sequence: TGTGCCAGCAGCTTACGTGGGGCTGCGACCCAGTACTTC.

The chain couples TRBV28 to TRBJ1-2; the match to TRBD1 covers 9 bases. Per germline, CDR1 MDHEN and CDR2 SYDVKM. The length of the CDR3 is 18 residues. V lost 6 bases to trimming and J lost 8 bases; unmatched junction nucleotides: 22. The CDR3 DNA sequence: TGTGCCAGCAGCCCGACGCCTTCCCGGATAATGACAGGGGGAGGCTACACCTTC. Translation gives CASSPTPSRIMTGGGYTF.

The chain links TRBV5-1 to TRBJ2-2, with D possibly TRBD1 on 5 matching bases. Germline CDR1 is SGHRS and CDR2 is YFSETQ. V lost 6 bases and J 1 base, leaving 10 bases between the germline ends. This CDR3 comprises 14 residues. CDR3 loop: CASTLGVNTGELFF. DNA for the CDR3: TGCGCCAGCACATTAGGGGTGAACACCGGGGAGCTGTTTTTT.